This record covers a single T cell receptor beta chain. What it recognizes is unknown. TCRdb processed the RACE reads anew with MiXCR; each CDR3 protein has one entry. The sample has 150,000 to 200,000 distinct CDR3 sequences, about 25% seen once; the top ten hold 2% to 2.5%. These data are taken from a study of human T cells and chemical hapten exposure. As to time point: patch test 3, about 24 weeks after DPC sensitization. The treatment denotes: therapeutic diphenylcyclopropenone sensitization with weekly scalp DPC. Participating donors were patients with alopecia, aged 18 to 70 years, considered appropriate candidates for DPC. V dropped 3 bases and J dropped 2; count of bases not matched to a gene: 1. The germline CDR1 and CDR2 sequences are DFQATT and SNEGSKA (reference sequence). The CDR3 sequence is 13 residues long. Study results and caveats: Expanded TCRs formed significantly more large CDR3 similarity clusters than controls.

The clonotype comes from a woman aged 40 to 55 with alopecia areata. Some clones in this sample may be carry-over from other donors' samples. J is TRBJ1-1 and V is TRBV20-1, with TRBD1 matching over 9 bases. Sequenced here: whole blood, sampled in connection with sensitization to the hapten diphenylcyclopropenone (DPC). CDR3 amino acids: CSARDRGNTEAFF. The CDR3 nucleotides read TGCAGTGCTAGGGACAGGGGAAACACTGAAGCTTTCTTT.